This entry lists 15 T cell receptor beta chains sequenced from one sample in a study of blood T cell repertoires in COVID-19. Using immunoSEQ multiplex PCR, the repertoire was profiled, and TCRdb retains in-frame clones only, with some absent. The table shows 90,000 to 150,000 clones, with around nine tenths occurring only once. Material for sequencing was peripheral blood. The receptors stem from a woman between 50 and 59 years old with acute or convalescent COVID-19.

V gene TRBV3-1 (or the pseudogene TRBV3-2) combines with J gene TRBJ1-1; D uncertain. The CDR3 spans 12 residues. In germline, CDR1 is LGHDT, CDR2 YNNKEL (reference sequence). Trimming removed 2 bases at V and 6 bases at J, with 7 bases between. The CDR3: CASSQREAEAFF. In DNA, the CDR3 is TGTGCCAGCAGCCAAAGGGAGGCTGAAGCTTTCTTT.

This rearrangement joins TRBV13 to TRBJ1-1; D is uncertain. Trimming stripped 1 base from V and 5 bases from J, with 11 bases between. The CDR3 length is 14 residues. CDR1 is PRHDT, CDR2 FYEKMQ, per germline (reference sequence). The CDR3 loop is CASSLEVRGTEAFF. The CDR3 DNA reads as TGTGCCAGCAGCTTAGAGGTCAGAGGTACTGAAGCTTTCTTT. Filled out from reference TRBV13 and TRBJ1-1, the complete variable domain reads AAGVIQSPRHLIKEKRETATLKCYPIPRHDTVYWYQQGPGQDPQFLISFYEKMQSDKGSIPDRFSAQQFSDYHSELNMSSLELGDSALYFCASSLEVRGTEAFFGQGTRLTVV.

This clone was seen once. This rearrangement joins TRBV2 to TRBJ1-6, with D perhaps matching TRBD1 (6 bases). Germline CDR1 and CDR2: SNHLY and FYNNEI. V gave up 2 bases and J gave up 7 bases, with 9 bases separating them. This CDR3 has 14 amino acids. The CDR3 DNA reads TGTGCCAGCAGTGAACAGGGGAAAAATTCACCCCTCCACTTT. This translates into CASSEQGKNSPLHF.

The CDR3 reads CASRDLAPNEQFF. The CDR3 coding sequence is TGTGCCAGCAGGGATCTAGCTCCCAATGAGCAGTTCTTC. V and J are TRBV2 and TRBJ2-1; TRBD2 is a possible D gene (5 bases). The CDR3 extends over 13 amino acids. Germline values: CDR1 SNHLY, CDR2 FYNNEI. V lost 6 bases, J lost 6 bases, and 12 bases lay in between.

This clone has more than one count but fewer than ten. This chain joins TRBV20-1 and TRBJ2-5; 7 positions match TRBD1. This CDR3 spans 15 amino acids. CDR1 and CDR2 from the germline V gene are DFQATT and SNEGSKA (reference sequence). J gave up 5 bases and V 3 bases, and 12 bases lay outside the gene matches. CDR3 sequence: CSASHTTGAGETQYF. The DNA for the CDR3 is TGCAGTGCTAGTCATACCACAGGGGCTGGGGAGACCCAGTACTTC.

The chain has TRBV5-1 and TRBJ2-1; tentative D call: TRBD1 (5 bases). The CDR3 is 13 amino acids. V was cut by 5 bases and J by 10 bases, with 16 bases left in between. Germline assignment: CDR1 SGHRS and CDR2 YFSETQ. CDR3 nucleotides: TGCGCCAGCAGATGGGGCATCGAGGCGGAGCAGTTCTTC. The encoded protein is CASRWGIEAEQFF.

Concerning this clone: At one end, the junction sequence differs from germline, possibly due to a read error. The chain links TRBV5-1 to TRBJ2-7, with 8 bases aligning to TRBD1. The CDR3 extends over 12 amino acids. Germline lookup yields CDR1 SGHRS and CDR2 YFSETQ. The CDR3 DNA reads as TGCGCCAGCAGCCCCGGACAGGGAATTTCTCTGTTC. This gives the protein CASSPGQGISLF. Filled out from reference TRBV5-1 and TRBJ2-7, the complete variable domain reads KAGVTQTPRYLIKTRGQQVTLSCSPISGHRSVSWYQQTPGQGLQFLFEYFSETQRNKGNFPGRFSGRQFSNSRSEMNVSTLELGDSALYLCASSPGQGISLFGPGTRLTVT.

V gene TRBV4-3 combines with J gene TRBJ1-2; TRBD1 matches 10 bases. The CDR3 has 14 residues. After removal of 3 bases from V and 8 bases from J, the junction contained 6 bases not matched to a gene. The germline V gene encodes CDR1 LGHNA and CDR2 YSLEER. The CDR3 sequence is CASSQGTGALGYTF. The CDR3 nucleotides are TGCGCCAGCAGCCAGGGGACAGGGGCTTTGGGCTACACCTTC.

This sequence joins TRBV19 and TRBJ2-5; possibly TRBD1 for D (5 bases). The CDR3 totals 19 residues. The V gene's germline CDR1 is LNHDA and CDR2 SQIVND (reference sequence). V was cut by 2 bases and J by 2 bases, with 24 bases left in between. The CDR3 region has the DNA TGTGCCAGTAGTATAATCAAGAGTGGGGCCCATAGAGGTCAAGAGACCCAGTACTTC. It specifies CASSIIKSGAHRGQETQYF.

The gene calls are TRBV18 and TRBJ1-5; TRBD1 matches at 7 bases. Germline V gives CDR1 KGHSH, CDR2 LQKENI. The CDR3 sequence is 13 residues long. Germline trimming cut 3 bases from V and 5 bases from J; bases unmatched to any gene: 1. The CDR3 loop is CASSPDRDQPQHF. CDR3 nucleotide sequence: TGTGCCAGCTCACCTGACAGGGATCAGCCCCAGCATTTT. Combining the CDR3 with reference TRBV18 and TRBJ1-5 gives the whole variable domain NAGVMQNPRHLVRRRGQEARLRCSPMKGHSHVYWYRQLPEEGLKFMVYLQKENIIDESGMPKERFSAEFPKEGPSILRIQQVVRGDSAAYFCASSPDRDQPQHFGDGTRLSIL.

This chain uses TRBV3-1 (or the pseudogene TRBV3-2) with TRBJ2-1, with 11 bases matching TRBD1. CDR3 length equals 16 residues. Germline-derived CDR1 and CDR2 are LGHDT and YNNKEL (reference sequence). V dropped 4 bases and J dropped 1; count of bases not matched to a gene: 3. Written as DNA, the CDR3 is TGTGCCAGCAGCCCTGGGACAGGGGGTTCCTACAATGAGCAGTTCTTC. This gives the protein CASSPGTGGSYNEQFF.

CDR3 sequence: CASSDQGATNEKLFF. CDR3 bases: TGCGCCAGCAGCGATCAGGGTGCGACTAATGAAAAACTGTTTTTT. The genes are TRBV5-1 and TRBJ1-4, with TRBD1 as a possible D gene (5 bases). Trimming took 4 bases from V and 2 from J, leaving 12 bases between them. Germline V CDR1 and CDR2: SGHRS, YFSETQ. There are 15 residues in the CDR3. The variable domain in full, with the rest retrieved from reference TRBV5-1 and TRBJ1-4, is KAGVTQTPRYLIKTRGQQVTLSCSPISGHRSVSWYQQTPGQGLQFLFEYFSETQRNKGNFPGRFSGRQFSNSRSEMNVSTLELGDSALYLCASSDQGATNEKLFFGSGTQLSVL.

The chain recombines TRBV19 with TRBJ2-1, with D maybe TRBD2 (6 bases). The V and J ends lost 7 bases and 4 bases respectively, with 14 bases between them. Per the germline V gene, CDR1 is LNHDA and CDR2 is SQIVND (reference sequence). The CDR3 spans 14 residues. CDR3 in amino acids: CASTVDYPYNEQFF. The CDR3 nucleotides are TGTGCCAGTACCGTGGACTATCCTTACAATGAGCAGTTCTTC.

The chain uses TRBV7-8 and TRBJ1-3; no reliable D call. Germline V CDR1 and CDR2: SGHVS, FQNEAQ. Trimming pared 5 bases from V and 0 bases from J, leaving 11 bases between. The CDR3 runs to 15 residues. CDR3: CASSARFSSGNTIYF. CDR3 sequence (DNA): TGTGCCAGCAGCGCACGGTTTAGCTCTGGAAACACCATATATTTT.

As concerns this clone: This same CDR3 is encoded by further DNA sequences in the sample. The genes are TRBV12-3 or TRBV12-4 and TRBJ1-2, with TRBD1 matching 8 bases. The CDR3 is 13 residues long. The V gene end was trimmed by 5 bases and the J gene end by 2 bases; junction bases not matched to a gene: 1. CDR3 bases: TGTGCCAGCAGTCGACAGGGGAACTATGGCTACACCTTC. This sequence encodes CASSRQGNYGYTF.